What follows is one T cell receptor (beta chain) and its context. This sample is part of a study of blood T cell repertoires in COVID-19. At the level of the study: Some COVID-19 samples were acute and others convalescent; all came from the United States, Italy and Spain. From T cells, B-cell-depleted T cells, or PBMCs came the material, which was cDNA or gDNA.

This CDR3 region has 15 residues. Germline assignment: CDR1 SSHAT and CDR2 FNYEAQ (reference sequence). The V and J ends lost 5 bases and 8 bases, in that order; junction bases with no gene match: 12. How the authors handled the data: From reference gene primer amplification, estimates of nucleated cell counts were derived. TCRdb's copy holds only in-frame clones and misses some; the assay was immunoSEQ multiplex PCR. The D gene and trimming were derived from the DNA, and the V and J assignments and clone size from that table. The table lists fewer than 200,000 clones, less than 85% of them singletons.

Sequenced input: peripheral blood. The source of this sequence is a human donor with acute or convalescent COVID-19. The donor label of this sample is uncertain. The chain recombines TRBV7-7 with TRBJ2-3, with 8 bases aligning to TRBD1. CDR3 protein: CASSPDRVSGGTQYF. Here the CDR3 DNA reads TGTGCCAGCAGCCCGGACAGGGTCTCTGGAGGTACGCAGTATTTT.